This T cell receptor beta chain was profiled in a study of cytomegalovirus exposure and HLA in healthy donors. Primers for the PCR totalled 60 Vbeta and 13 Jbeta. The method was immunoSEQ multiplex PCR; TCRdb's version includes in-frame clones alone and lacks a portion of them. This sample carries about 150,000 clones, over 60% of them seen once, and the ten largest clones take less than 3.5%. The CDR3 contains 14 residues. The germline CDR1 and CDR2 sequences are SGHKS and YYEKEE (reference sequence). Losses at the gene ends were 7 bases for V and 9 bases for J; bases not matched to a gene: 6. The J gene is TRBJ2-2, the V gene TRBV5-5; 13 bases line up with TRBD2. What was sequenced was PBMCs. The receptor was isolated from a woman aged 25 to 39 in good health and CMV-seropositive. Here the CDR3 reads CASHGLAGVRELFF. The CDR3 nucleotides are TGTGCCAGCCACGGACTAGCGGGAGTCCGGGAGCTGTTTTTT.